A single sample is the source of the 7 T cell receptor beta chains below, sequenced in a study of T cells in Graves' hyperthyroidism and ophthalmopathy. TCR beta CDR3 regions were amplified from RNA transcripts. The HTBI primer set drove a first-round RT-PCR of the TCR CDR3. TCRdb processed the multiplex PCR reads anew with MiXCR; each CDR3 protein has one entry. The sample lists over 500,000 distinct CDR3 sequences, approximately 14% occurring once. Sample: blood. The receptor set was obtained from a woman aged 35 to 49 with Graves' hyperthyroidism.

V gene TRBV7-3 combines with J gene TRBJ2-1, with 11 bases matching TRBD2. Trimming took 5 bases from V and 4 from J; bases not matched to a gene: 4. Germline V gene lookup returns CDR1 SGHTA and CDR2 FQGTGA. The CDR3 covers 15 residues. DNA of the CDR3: TGTGCCAGCAGCCAGACTAGCGGGAAATACAATGAGCAGTTCTTC. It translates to CASSQTSGKYNEQFF. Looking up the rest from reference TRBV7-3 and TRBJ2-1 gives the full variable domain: GAGVSQTPSNKVTEKGKYVELRCDPISGHTALYWYRQSLGQGPEFLIYFQGTGAADDSGLPNDRFFAVRPEGSVSTLKIQRTERGDSAVYLCASSQTSGKYNEQFFGPGTRLTVL.

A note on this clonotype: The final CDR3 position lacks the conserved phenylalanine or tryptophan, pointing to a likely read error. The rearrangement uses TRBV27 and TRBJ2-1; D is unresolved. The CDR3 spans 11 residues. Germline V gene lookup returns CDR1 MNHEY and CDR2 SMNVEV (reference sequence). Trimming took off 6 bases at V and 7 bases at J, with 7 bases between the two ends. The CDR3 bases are TGTGCCAGCAGCTTGGGGAATGAGCAGTTCTCC. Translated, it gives CASSLGNEQFS.

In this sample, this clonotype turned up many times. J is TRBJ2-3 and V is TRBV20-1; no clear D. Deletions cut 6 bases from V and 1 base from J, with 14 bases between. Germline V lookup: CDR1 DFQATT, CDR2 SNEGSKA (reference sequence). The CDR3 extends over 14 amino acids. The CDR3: CSARSWAGTDTQYF. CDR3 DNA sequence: TGCAGTGCCCGAAGTTGGGCCGGCACAGATACGCAGTATTTT.

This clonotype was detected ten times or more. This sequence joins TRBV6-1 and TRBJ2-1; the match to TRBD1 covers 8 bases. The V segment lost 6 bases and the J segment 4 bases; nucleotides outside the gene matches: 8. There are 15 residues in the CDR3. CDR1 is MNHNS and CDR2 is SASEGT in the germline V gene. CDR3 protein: CASRPGTGGYNEQFF. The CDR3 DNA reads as TGTGCCAGCAGGCCCGGGACAGGAGGATACAATGAGCAGTTCTTC.

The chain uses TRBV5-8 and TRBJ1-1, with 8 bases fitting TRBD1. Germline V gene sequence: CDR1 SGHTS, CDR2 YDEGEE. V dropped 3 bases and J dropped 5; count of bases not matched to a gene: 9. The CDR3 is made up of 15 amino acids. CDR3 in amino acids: CASSYDDRGGTEAFF. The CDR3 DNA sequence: TGTGCCAGCAGCTACGACGACAGGGGAGGTACTGAAGCTTTCTTT.

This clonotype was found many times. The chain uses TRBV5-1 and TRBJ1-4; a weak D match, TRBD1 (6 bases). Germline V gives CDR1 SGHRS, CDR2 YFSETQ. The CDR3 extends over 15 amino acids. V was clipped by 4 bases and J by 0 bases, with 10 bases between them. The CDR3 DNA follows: TGCGCCAGCAGCCCGGGACACGCAACTAATGAAAAACTGTTTTTT. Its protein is CASSPGHATNEKLFF.

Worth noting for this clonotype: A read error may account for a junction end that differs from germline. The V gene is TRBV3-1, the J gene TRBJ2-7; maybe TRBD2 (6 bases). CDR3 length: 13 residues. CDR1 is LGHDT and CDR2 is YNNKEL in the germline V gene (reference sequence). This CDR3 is CASSLSGTYKQYF. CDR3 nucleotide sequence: TGTGCCAGCAGCCTTAGCGGCACCTACAAGCAGTACTTC.